One sample yielded the 21 T cell receptor beta chains listed below, sequenced in a study of T cells in Graves' hyperthyroidism and ophthalmopathy. TCR beta CDR3 regions were amplified from RNA transcripts. First-round RT-PCR with HTBI primers amplified the TCR CDR3 region. Each CDR3 protein is one row after TCRdb ran MiXCR on the multiplex PCR reads. The data show 410,000 or so distinct CDR3 sequences, approximately 14% seen once. Input material: blood. The receptors originated from a man aged 18 to 30 with Graves' ophthalmopathy.

This clonotype showed up just a few times. The chain joins TRBV20-1 to TRBJ1-5; possible D gene TRBD1, 6 bases. CDR3 length equals 15 residues. Trimming removed 5 bases at V and 6 bases at J, with 20 bases between. Germline CDR1 is DFQATT and CDR2 is SNEGSKA (reference sequence). Written as DNA, the CDR3 is TGCAGTGCTGGCCCCGGGGGGGGGGCTGTTCAGCCCCAGCATTTT. As protein: CSAGPGGGAVQPQHF.

The rearrangement uses TRBV2 and TRBJ1-1, with TRBD1 matching over 9 bases. CDR3 length: 14 amino acids. CDR1 SNHLY and CDR2 FYNNEI come from the germline V gene. The junction had 6 bases not matched to a gene; V was cut back by 6 bases and J by 4 bases. DNA for the CDR3: TGTGCCAGCAGGGGGGACAGGGTACCCACTGAAGCTTTCTTT. Translation: CASRGDRVPTEAFF.

This clonotype was found many times. A read error is possible here, since a much larger clone lies one base away. DNA for the CDR3: TGTGCCAGCAGCACCGGACAGGGTTTCTACGAGCAGTACTTC. Translation gives CASSTGQGFYEQYF. This chain joins TRBV7-6 and TRBJ2-7; 8 bases fit TRBD1. This CDR3 region has 14 residues. Unmatched junction bases numbered 6, after V lost 5 bases and J lost 3 bases. From germline, CDR1 is SGHVS and CDR2 FNYEAQ.

This clonotype was counted only a few times. The gene calls are TRBV5-1 and TRBJ2-4, with 16 bases that match TRBD2. V was clipped by 2 bases and J by 2 bases; unmatched bases: 4. The CDR3 loop spans 18 amino acids. CDR1 is SGHRS, CDR2 YFSETQ, per germline. This chain's CDR3 is CASSFGTSGGATKNIQYF. The CDR3 DNA reads TGCGCCAGCAGCTTCGGGACTAGCGGGGGGGCCACCAAAAACATTCAGTACTTC.

Ten or more counts support this clonotype. The genes are TRBV2 and TRBJ1-2; 8 positions agree with TRBD1. The CDR3 length is 13 residues. V lost 6 bases to trimming and J lost 8 bases; unmatched junction nucleotides: 8. Germline V CDR1 and CDR2: SNHLY, FYNNEI. CDR3 region: CASSEDREEGYTF. The CDR3 DNA reads as TGTGCCAGCAGCGAGGACAGGGAGGAAGGCTACACCTTC.

The chain combines TRBV5-8 with TRBJ1-3; D is perhaps TRBD1 (6 bases). Per the germline V gene, CDR1 is SGHTS and CDR2 is YDEGEE. V dropped 0 bases and J dropped 8 bases, with 9 bases sitting between them. The CDR3 consists of 13 residues. DNA for the CDR3: TGTGCCAGCAGCTTGGCCTCAGGGGACACCATATATTTT. Protein sequence: CASSLASGDTIYF.

The V and J genes are TRBV18 and TRBJ1-2; possibly TRBD1 for D (5 bases). Germline CDR1 KGHSH, CDR2 LQKENI. Deletions cut 3 bases from V and 7 bases from J, with 12 bases between. The CDR3 is 13 residues long. CDR3 in DNA: TGTGCCAGCTCACCGGACGGAAGGGGTGGCTACACCTTC. This encodes CASSPDGRGGYTF.

This clonotype came up many times. The chain uses TRBV5-1 and TRBJ2-7; the D is unclear. There are 14 residues in the CDR3. Between the trimmed V and J ends, which lost 0 bases and 1 base, there was a span of 8 bases. In germline, CDR1 is SGHRS, CDR2 YFSETQ. The CDR3 reads CASSLDERSYEQYF. The CDR3 bases are TGCGCCAGCAGCTTGGATGAGAGGTCCTACGAGCAGTACTTC.

The chain combines TRBV20-1 with TRBJ2-6; D possibly matches TRBD1 or TRBD2 (5 bases each). Per the germline V gene, CDR1 is DFQATT and CDR2 is SNEGSKA (reference sequence). The V end was cut by 4 bases, the J end by 0 bases, with 16 bases between. The CDR3 runs to 17 residues. For the CDR3, the DNA is TGCAGTGCTATCAGGGACGGTCACGGCTCTGGGGCCAACGTCCTGACTTTC. Translating it yields CSAIRDGHGSGANVLTF.

There are a few counts of this clonotype. The chain combines TRBV7-3 with TRBJ2-7; TRBD1 is a possible D gene (6 bases). V was trimmed by 2 bases and J by 1 base, leaving 12 bases between them. The germline V gene has CDR1 SGHTA and CDR2 FQGTGA. The length of the CDR3 is 15 residues. The CDR3 DNA is TGTGCCAGCAGCTTATGGGCAGGGGCTTCCTACGAGCAGTACTTC. This translates into CASSLWAGASYEQYF. Based on the CDR3 plus reference TRBV7-3 and TRBJ2-7, the full variable domain is GAGVSQTPSNKVTEKGKYVELRCDPISGHTALYWYRQSLGQGPEFLIYFQGTGAADDSGLPNDRFFAVRPEGSVSTLKIQRTERGDSAVYLCASSLWAGASYEQYFGPGTRLTVT.

This clonotype has ten or more counts. The chain combines TRBV14 with TRBJ2-7; D gene ambiguous. This CDR3 is built from 15 residues. CDR1 and CDR2 from the germline V gene are SGHDN and FVKESK. Trimming took off 1 base at V and 0 bases at J, with 10 bases between the two ends. The CDR3 sequence is CASSQGRLSSYEQYF. The CDR3 DNA is TGTGCCAGCAGCCAAGGGCGCCTCAGCTCCTACGAGCAGTACTTC.

Here the CDR3 DNA reads TGTGCCAGCAGGGCTGGACAGAACACTGAAGCTTTCTTT. This gives the protein CASRAGQNTEAFF. This sequence joins TRBV6-1 and TRBJ1-1; TRBD1 is a possible D gene (5 bases). There are 13 residues in the CDR3. Germline V gene lookup returns CDR1 MNHNS and CDR2 SASEGT. V was trimmed by 6 bases and J by 1 base, leaving 9 bases between them.

This clonotype was seen repeatedly, ten times or more. J is TRBJ2-3 and V is TRBV2; 11 nucleotides agree with TRBD2. This CDR3 has 15 amino acids. The ends lost 8 bases at V and 5 bases at J; junction bases unmatched: 9. The germline gives CDR1 SNHLY, CDR2 FYNNEI. CDR3 nucleotides: TGTGCCAGCGGTTGGTCGACTAGCGGGGAAGATACGCAGTATTTT. As protein: CASGWSTSGEDTQYF.

This clonotype turned up a few times. This rearrangement joins TRBV18 to TRBJ2-3; maybe TRBD2 (5 bases). The CDR3 is 15 residues long. Per the germline V gene, CDR1 is KGHSH and CDR2 is LQKENI. Trimming left V 4 bases short and J 6 bases short, with 17 bases between. The CDR3 protein is CASSHSGSNADTQYF. The DNA of the CDR3 is TGTGCCAGCTCACATAGTGGGAGTAACGCGGATACGCAGTATTTT.

There are many counts of this clonotype. This chain uses TRBV29-1 with TRBJ2-7; no reliable D call. CDR3 size: 13 residues. CDR1 is SQVTM, CDR2 ANQGSEA, per germline. V lost 4 bases, J lost 2 bases, and 12 bases lay in between. The CDR3 loop reads CSVVPGWTYEQYF. In nucleotides, the CDR3 is TGCAGCGTTGTACCCGGGTGGACCTACGAGCAGTACTTC.

At least ten counts were recorded for this clonotype. V is TRBV12-3 or TRBV12-4 and J is TRBJ2-5; D is unclear. V dropped 3 bases and J dropped 2 bases, with 13 bases sitting between them. This CDR3 region has 15 residues. The CDR3 DNA sequence: TGTGCCAGCAGTTTGATCGTTGGCGAGCAAGAGACCCAGTACTTC. Protein sequence: CASSLIVGEQETQYF.

This clonotype occurred many times. The rearrangement uses TRBV20-1 and TRBJ2-7; D is perhaps TRBD1 (6 bases). In germline, CDR1 is DFQATT, CDR2 SNEGSKA (reference sequence). The CDR3 runs 14 residues. Trimming cost V 6 bases and J 0 bases, with 15 bases left between them. CDR3 bases: TGCAGTGCCGAAGCTCCCAGGGGCTCCTACGAGCAGTACTTC. Translating gives CSAEAPRGSYEQYF.

This clonotype was picked up many times. The genes are TRBV14 and TRBJ1-2; D is unclear. Germline CDR1 is SGHDN and CDR2 is FVKESK. CDR3 length: 15 residues. V shed 2 bases and J shed 0 bases, with 10 bases lying between them. CDR3 amino acids: CASSQSQIANYGYTF. The DNA of the CDR3 is TGTGCCAGCAGCCAATCACAAATCGCTAACTATGGCTACACCTTC. Looking up the rest from reference TRBV14 and TRBJ1-2 gives the full variable domain: EAGVTQFPSHSVIEKGQTVTLRCDPISGHDNLYWYRRVMGKEIKFLLHFVKESKQDESGMPNNRFLAERTGGTYSTLKVQPAELEDSGVYFCASSQSQIANYGYTFGSGTRLTVV.

This clonotype appeared a few times. This sequence joins TRBV5-1 and TRBJ2-7; 15 bases are a match to TRBD2. This CDR3 has 17 amino acids. Per germline, CDR1 SGHRS and CDR2 YFSETQ. V shed 3 bases and J 6 bases; nucleotides not matched to a gene: 10. Here the CDR3 DNA reads TGCGCCAGCAGCTCGGCGCCTGGACTAGCGGGAGGGCCCGAGCAGTACTTC. Translated: CASSSAPGLAGGPEQYF. The entire variable domain, with the rest obtained from reference TRBV5-1 and TRBJ2-7, is as follows: KAGVTQTPRYLIKTRGQQVTLSCSPISGHRSVSWYQQTPGQGLQFLFEYFSETQRNKGNFPGRFSGRQFSNSRSEMNVSTLELGDSALYLCASSSAPGLAGGPEQYFGPGTRLTVT.

The gene calls are TRBV11-1 and TRBJ2-3; no definite D call. The V gene's germline CDR1 is SGHAT and CDR2 FQDESV (reference sequence). V was clipped by 4 bases and J by 2 bases, with 13 bases between them. The CDR3 contains 15 residues. CDR3 nucleotides: TGTGCCAGCAGCTCCCTGGGTACTCACACAGATACGCAGTATTTT. This encodes CASSSLGTHTDTQYF.

This clonotype showed up just a few times. V gene TRBV6-1 combines with J gene TRBJ2-1, with 10 bases that match TRBD2. The V segment lost 5 bases and the J segment 9 bases; nucleotides outside the gene matches: 10. The germline gives CDR1 MNHNS, CDR2 SASEGT. The CDR3 consists of 15 residues. The CDR3 DNA reads as TGTGCCAGCAGTTTCGGGGTCCTAGCGGGGGTTGAGCAGTTCTTC. It encodes CASSFGVLAGVEQFF.